The text below deals with one T cell receptor beta chain. Primers used in a second PCR of about 6 to 11 cycles were a sample-barcoded 5' primer and a J-beta primer mix. A single record per CDR3 protein comes from TCRdb applying MiXCR to the 5' RACE reads. The table has about 1.8 million distinct CDR3 sequences, around half seen once. The data originate from a study of blood T cells in healthy people across ages. Germline V gene lookup returns CDR1 DFQATT and CDR2 SNEGSKA (reference sequence). V shed 6 bases, J shed 3 bases, and the junction held 14 bases outside the gene matches. This CDR3 is built from 17 residues.

The clonotype originates from a woman in her thirties or forties in good health. The rearrangement joins TRBV20-1 to TRBJ2-4; 10 bases match TRBD2. The sample taken for sequencing was blood. CDR3 in amino acids: CSATGAGGRGDKNIQYF. DNA of the CDR3: TGCAGTGCGACAGGAGCGGGGGGGAGGGGTGACAAAAACATTCAGTACTTC.